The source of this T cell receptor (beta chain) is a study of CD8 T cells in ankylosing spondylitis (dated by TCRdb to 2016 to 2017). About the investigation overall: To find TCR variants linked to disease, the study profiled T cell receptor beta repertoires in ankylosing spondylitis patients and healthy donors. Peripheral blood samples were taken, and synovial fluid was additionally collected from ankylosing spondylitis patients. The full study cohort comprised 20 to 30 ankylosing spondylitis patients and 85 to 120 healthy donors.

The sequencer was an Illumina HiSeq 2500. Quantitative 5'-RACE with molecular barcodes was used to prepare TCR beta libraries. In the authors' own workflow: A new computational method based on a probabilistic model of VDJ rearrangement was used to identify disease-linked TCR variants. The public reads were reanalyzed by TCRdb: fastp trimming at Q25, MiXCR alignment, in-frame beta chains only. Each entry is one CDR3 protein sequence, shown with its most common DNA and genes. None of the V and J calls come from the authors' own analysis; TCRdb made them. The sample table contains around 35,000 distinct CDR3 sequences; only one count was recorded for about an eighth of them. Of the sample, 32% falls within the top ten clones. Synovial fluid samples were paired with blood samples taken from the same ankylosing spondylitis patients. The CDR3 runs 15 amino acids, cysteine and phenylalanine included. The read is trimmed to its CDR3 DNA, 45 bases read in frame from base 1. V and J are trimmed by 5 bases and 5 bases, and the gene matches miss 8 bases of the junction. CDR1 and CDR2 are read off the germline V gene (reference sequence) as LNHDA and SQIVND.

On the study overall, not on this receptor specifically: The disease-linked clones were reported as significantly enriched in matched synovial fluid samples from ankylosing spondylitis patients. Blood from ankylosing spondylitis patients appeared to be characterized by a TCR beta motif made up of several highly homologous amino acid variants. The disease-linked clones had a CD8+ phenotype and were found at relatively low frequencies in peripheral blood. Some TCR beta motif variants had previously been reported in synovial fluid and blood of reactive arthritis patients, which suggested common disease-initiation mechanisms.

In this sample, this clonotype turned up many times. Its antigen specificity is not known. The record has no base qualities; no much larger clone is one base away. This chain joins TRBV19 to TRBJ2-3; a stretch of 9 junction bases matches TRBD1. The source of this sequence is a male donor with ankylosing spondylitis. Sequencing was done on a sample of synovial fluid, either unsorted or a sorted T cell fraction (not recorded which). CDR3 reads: CASSSGTGWIDTQYF. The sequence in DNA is TGTGCCAGTAGTTCGGGGACAGGGTGGATAGATACGCAGTATTTT. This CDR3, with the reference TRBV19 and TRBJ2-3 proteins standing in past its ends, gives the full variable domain DGGITQSPKYLFRKEGQNVTLSCEQNLNHDAMYWYRQDPGQGLRLIYYSQIVNDFQKGDIAEGYSVSREKKESFPLTVTSAQKNPTAFYLCASSSGTGWIDTQYFGPGTRLTVL.